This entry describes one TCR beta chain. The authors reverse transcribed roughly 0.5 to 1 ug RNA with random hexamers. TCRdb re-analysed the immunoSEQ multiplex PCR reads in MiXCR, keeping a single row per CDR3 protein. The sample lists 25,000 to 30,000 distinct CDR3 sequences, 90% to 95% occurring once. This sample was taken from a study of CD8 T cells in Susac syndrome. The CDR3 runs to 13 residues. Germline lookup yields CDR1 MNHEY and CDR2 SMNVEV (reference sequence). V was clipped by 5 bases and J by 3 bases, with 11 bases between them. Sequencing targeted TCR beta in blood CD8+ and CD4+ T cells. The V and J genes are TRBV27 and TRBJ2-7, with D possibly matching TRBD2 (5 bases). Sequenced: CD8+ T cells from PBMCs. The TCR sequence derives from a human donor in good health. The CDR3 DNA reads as TGTGCCAGCAGTCAACTTCGGGACTACGAGCAGTACTTC. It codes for CASSQLRDYEQYF.